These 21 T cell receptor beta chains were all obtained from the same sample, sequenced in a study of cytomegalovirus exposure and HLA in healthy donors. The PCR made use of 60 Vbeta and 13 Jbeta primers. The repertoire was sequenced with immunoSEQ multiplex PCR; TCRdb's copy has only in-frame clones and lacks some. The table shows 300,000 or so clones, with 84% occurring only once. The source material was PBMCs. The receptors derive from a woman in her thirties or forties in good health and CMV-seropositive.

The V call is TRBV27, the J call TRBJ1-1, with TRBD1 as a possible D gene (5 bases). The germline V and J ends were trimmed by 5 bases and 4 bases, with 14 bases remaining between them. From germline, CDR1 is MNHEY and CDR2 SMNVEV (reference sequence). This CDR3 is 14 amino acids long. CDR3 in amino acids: CASSPGVRGTEAFF. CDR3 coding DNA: TGTGCCAGCAGTCCGGGGGTTCGTGGCACTGAAGCTTTCTTT.

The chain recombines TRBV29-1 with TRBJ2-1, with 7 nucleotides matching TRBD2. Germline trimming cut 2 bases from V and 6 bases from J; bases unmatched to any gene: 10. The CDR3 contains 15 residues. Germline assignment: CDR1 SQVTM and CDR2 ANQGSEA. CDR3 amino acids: CSVESVSGPLNEQFF. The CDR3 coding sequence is TGCAGCGTTGAATCGGTTAGCGGGCCTCTCAATGAGCAGTTCTTC.

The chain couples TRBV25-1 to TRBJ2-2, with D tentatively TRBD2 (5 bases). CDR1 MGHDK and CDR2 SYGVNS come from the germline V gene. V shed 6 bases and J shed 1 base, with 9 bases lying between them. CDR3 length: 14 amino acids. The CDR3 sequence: CASRWGENTGELFF. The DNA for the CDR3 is TGTGCCAGCAGGTGGGGAGAGAACACCGGGGAGCTGTTTTTT.

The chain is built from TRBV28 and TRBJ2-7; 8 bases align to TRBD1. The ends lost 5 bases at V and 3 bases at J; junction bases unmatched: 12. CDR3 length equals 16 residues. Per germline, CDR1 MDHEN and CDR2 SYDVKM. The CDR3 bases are TGTGCCAGCAGTCCAAGCGGACAGGGAGGTCGCTACGAGCAGTACTTC. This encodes CASSPSGQGGRYEQYF.

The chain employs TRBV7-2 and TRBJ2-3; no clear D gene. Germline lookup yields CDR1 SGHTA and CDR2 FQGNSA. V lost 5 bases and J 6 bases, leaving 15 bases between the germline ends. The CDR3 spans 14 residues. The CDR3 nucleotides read TGTGCCAGCAGCCTCTTTGGTTTCAGTGATACGCAGTATTTT. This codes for CASSLFGFSDTQYF.

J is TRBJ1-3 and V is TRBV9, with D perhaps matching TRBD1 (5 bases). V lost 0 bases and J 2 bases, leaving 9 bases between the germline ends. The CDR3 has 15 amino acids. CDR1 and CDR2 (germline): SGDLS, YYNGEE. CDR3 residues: CASSVEAGPGNTIYF. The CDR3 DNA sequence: TGTGCCAGCAGCGTAGAGGCGGGGCCTGGAAACACCATATATTTT.

The CDR3 coding sequence is TGCGCCAGCAGCTTGGGGGACAGGGGTGATGAAAAACTGTTTTTT. Translation: CASSLGDRGDEKLFF. The chain employs TRBV5-1 and TRBJ1-4; 10 bases align to TRBD1. Germline V lookup: CDR1 SGHRS, CDR2 YFSETQ. There are 15 residues in the CDR3. The V gene end was trimmed by 0 bases and the J gene end by 6 bases; junction bases not matched to a gene: 2.

CDR3 protein: CAISEGQTHSGNTIYF. The CDR3 coding sequence is TGTGCCATCAGTGAGGGACAGACCCACTCTGGAAACACCATATATTTT. V is TRBV10-3 and J is TRBJ1-3; a possible D gene is TRBD1 (6 bases). Germline lookup yields CDR1 ENHRY and CDR2 SYGVKD. The CDR3 covers 16 residues. Trimming left V 2 bases short and J 0 bases short, with 11 bases between.

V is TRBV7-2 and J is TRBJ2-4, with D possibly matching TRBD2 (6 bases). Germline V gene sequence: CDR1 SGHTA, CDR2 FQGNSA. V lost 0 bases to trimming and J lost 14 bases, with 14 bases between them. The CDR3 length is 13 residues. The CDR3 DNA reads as TGTGCCAGCAGCTTAGCGGGAGGAATGGAAGAGTACTTC. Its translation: CASSLAGGMEEYF.

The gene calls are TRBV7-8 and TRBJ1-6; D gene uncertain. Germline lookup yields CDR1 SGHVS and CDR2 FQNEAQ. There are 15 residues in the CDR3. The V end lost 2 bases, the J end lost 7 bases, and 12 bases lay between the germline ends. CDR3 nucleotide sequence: TGTGCCAGCAGCTTATTGTCGGGGAACAATTCACCCCTCCACTTT. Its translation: CASSLLSGNNSPLHF.

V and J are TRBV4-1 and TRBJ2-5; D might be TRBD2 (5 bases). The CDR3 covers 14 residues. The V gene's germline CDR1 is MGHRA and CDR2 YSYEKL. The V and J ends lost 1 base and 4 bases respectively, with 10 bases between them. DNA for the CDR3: TGCGCCAGCAGCCAAGGAGTCGAGGGAGAGACCCAGTACTTC. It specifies CASSQGVEGETQYF.

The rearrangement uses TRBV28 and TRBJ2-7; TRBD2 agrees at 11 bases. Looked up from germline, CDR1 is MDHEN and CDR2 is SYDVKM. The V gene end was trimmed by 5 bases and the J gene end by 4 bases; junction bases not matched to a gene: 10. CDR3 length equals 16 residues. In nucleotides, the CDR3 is TGTGCCAGCAGTACCGGGACTAGCGGTTTCTATTACGAGCAGTACTTC. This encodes CASSTGTSGFYYEQYF. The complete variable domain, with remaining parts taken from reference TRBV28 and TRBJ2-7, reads DVKVTQSSRYLVKRTGEKVFLECVQDMDHENMFWYRQDPGLGLRLIYFSYDVKMKEKGDIPEGYSVSREKKERFSLILESASTNQTSMYLCASSTGTSGFYYEQYFGPGTRLTVT.

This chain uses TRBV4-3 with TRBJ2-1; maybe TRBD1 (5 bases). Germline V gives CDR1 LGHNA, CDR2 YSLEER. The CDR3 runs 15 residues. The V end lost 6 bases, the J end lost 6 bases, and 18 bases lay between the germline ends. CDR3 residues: CASSPRASQGNEQFF. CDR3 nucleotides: TGCGCCAGCAGTCCCCGGGCCAGTCAGGGCAATGAGCAGTTCTTC.

CDR3 bases: TGCGCCAGCAGCCTCGAGGGGGGGTTCGCTGAAGCTTTCTTT. It is translated as CASSLEGGFAEAFF. The chain links TRBV4-3 to TRBJ1-1; tentatively, D is TRBD1 (6 bases). The V gene lost 4 bases and the J gene lost 6 bases, with 15 bases spanning the gap. The CDR3 sequence is 14 residues long. Germline V gives CDR1 LGHNA, CDR2 YSLEER.

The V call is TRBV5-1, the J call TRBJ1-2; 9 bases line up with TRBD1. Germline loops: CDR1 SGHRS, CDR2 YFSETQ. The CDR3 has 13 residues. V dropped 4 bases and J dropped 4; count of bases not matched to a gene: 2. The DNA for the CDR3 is TGCGCCAGCAGCCCGGGACAGGGCTATGGCTACACCTTC. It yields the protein CASSPGQGYGYTF.

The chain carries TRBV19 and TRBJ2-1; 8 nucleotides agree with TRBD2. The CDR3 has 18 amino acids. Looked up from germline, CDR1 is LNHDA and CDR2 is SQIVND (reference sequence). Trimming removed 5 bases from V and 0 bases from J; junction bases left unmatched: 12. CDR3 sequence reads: CASSLKGTSGSSYNEQFF. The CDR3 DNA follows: TGTGCCAGTAGTCTCAAGGGTACTAGCGGAAGCTCCTACAATGAGCAGTTCTTC.

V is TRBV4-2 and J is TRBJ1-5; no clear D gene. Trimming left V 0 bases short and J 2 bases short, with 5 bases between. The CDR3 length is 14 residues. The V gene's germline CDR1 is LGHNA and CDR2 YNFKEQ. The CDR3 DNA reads TGTGCCAGCAGCCAAGATGTAGGCAATCAGCCCCAGCATTTT. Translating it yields CASSQDVGNQPQHF.

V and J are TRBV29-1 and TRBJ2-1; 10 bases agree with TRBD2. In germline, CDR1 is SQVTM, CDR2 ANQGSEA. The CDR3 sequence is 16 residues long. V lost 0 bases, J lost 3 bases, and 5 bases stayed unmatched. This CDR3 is CSVEDSRTSGYNEQFF. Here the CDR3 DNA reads TGCAGCGTTGAAGATAGTCGGACTAGCGGCTACAATGAGCAGTTCTTC.

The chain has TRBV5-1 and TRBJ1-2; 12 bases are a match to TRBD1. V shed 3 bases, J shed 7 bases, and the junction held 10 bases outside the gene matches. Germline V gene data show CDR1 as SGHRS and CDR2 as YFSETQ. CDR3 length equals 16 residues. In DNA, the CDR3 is TGCGCCAGCAGCTCCGGGACAGGGGGCGTATTAAGTGGCTACACCTTC. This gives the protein CASSSGTGGVLSGYTF.

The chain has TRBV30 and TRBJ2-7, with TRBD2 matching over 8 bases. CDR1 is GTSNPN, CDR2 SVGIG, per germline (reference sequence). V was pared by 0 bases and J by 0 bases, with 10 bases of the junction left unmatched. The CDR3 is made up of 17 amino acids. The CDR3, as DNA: TGTGCCTGGAGTGTATGGATGTCCAGCGGGAGCTCCTACGAGCAGTACTTC. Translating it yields CAWSVWMSSGSSYEQYF.

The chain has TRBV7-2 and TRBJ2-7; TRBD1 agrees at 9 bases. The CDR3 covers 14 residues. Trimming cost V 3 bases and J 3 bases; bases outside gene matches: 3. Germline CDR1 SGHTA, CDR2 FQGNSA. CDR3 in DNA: TGTGCCAGCAGCTTCCCGGGACAGGGCTACGAGCAGTACTTC. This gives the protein CASSFPGQGYEQYF.